The 29 T cell receptor beta chains given below trace back to one sample, sequenced in a study of T cell clonality in common variable immunodeficiency. Produced via immunoSEQ multiplex PCR; TCRdb's table is partial and in-frame only. The sample counts under 50,000 clones, none seen once; the ten largest own about 6%. What was sequenced was peripheral blood mononuclear cells. The receptors were sampled from a person aged 18 to 75 in good health.

This clone showed up many times. The observed sequence ends 3 residues before the CDR3 terminus, with the missing tail filled in from the germline J gene. The chain has TRBV20-1 and TRBJ1-6; 7 nucleotides match TRBD1. CDR1 and CDR2 (germline): DFQATT, SNEGSKA (reference sequence). V lost 2 bases, J lost 7 bases, and 5 bases stayed unmatched. The CDR3 is 14 residues long. CDR3 in amino acids: CSARKGAGNSPLHF. The covered CDR3 bases are TGCAGTGCTAGAAAGGGGGCGGGGAATTCACCC.

This clone was seen a handful of times. The read is 3 residues too short to cover the CDR3 end, so that end is filled in from the germline J gene. This sequence joins TRBV7-7 and TRBJ2-3; D might be TRBD1 (7 bases). The V end was cut by 4 bases, the J end by 6 bases, with 14 bases between. This CDR3 is built from 14 residues. Germline CDR1 SSHAT, CDR2 FNYEAQ (reference sequence). The sequenced part of the CDR3 DNA is TGTGCCAGCAGCTCCAAGGGGGCGGGGGATACG. This codes for CASSSKGAGDT. The whole CDR3 sequence reads CASSSKGAGDTQYF.

This clone came up a few times. The CDR3 sequence is CASTLRRSTEAFF. CDR3 DNA (partial): TGTGCCAGCACCCTCCGCAGGAGCACTGAA. The rearrangement joins TRBV13 to TRBJ1-1; D is unresolved. The read finishes 3 residues shy of the CDR3 end, and the germline J gene is used to complete it. Trimming cost V 7 bases and J 4 bases, with 13 bases left between them. Germline lookup yields CDR1 PRHDT and CDR2 FYEKMQ (reference sequence). The CDR3 extends over 13 amino acids.

A note on this clone: The read stops 3 residues short of the end of the CDR3; the missing end is completed from the germline J gene. This chain links TRBV7-8 with TRBJ1-1; D uncertain. V was clipped by 1 base and J by 0 bases, with 9 bases between them. The CDR3 contains 15 residues. Germline lookup yields CDR1 SGHVS and CDR2 FQNEAQ. The sequenced CDR3 bases are TGTGCCAGCAGCTTAGGAATAGCCCTGAACACTGAA. It specifies CASSLGIALNTE. The entire CDR3 sequence reads CASSLGIALNTEAFF.

This clone was seen only a few times. CDR3 bases read: TGCGCCAGCAGTGAGTCCCCAGGGGCCCCCGGGTACACTGAA. Amino acid sequence: CASSESPGAPGYTE. The whole CDR3 sequence is CASSESPGAPGYTEAFF. V usage is TRBV10-2 and J usage is TRBJ1-1; weak D call: TRBD1 (6 bases). The CDR3 extends 3 residues past the end of the read, so its final part is completed from the germline J gene. CDR3 length: 17 amino acids. Germline CDR1 reads WSHSY; CDR2 reads SAAADI. The ends were cut back, 0 bases at V and 3 bases at J, with 17 bases in the middle.

This clone came up many times. With the read ending 3 residues before the CDR3 end, the germline J gene is used to fill in that end. The rearrangement links TRBV29-1 to TRBJ2-3, with 7 bases aligning to TRBD1. The CDR3 length is 13 residues. CDR1 is SQVTM and CDR2 is ANQGSEA in the germline V gene. The chain's CDR3 is CSVQTGLEETQYF. CDR3 DNA, as far as it was read: TGCAGCGTCCAGACAGGGCTTGAGGAGACG.

Points on this clone: The CDR3 extends 3 residues past the end of the read, so its final part is completed from the germline J gene. This chain uses TRBV7-2 with TRBJ2-4; D possibly corresponds to TRBD1 (6 bases). Germline CDR1 and CDR2: SGHTA and FQGNSA. The CDR3 contains 13 residues. This CDR3 reads CASSADRNYGQYF. CDR3 bases read: TGTGCCAGCAGCGCGGACAGAAACTATGGT. Complete variable domain (other parts from reference TRBV7-2 and TRBJ2-4): GAGVSQSPSNKVTEKGKDVELRCDPISGHTALYWYRQSLGQGLEFLIYFQGNSAPDKSGLPSDRFSAERTGGSVSTLTIQRTQQEDSAVYLCASSADRNYGQYFGAGTRLSVL.

The sample holds many counts of this clone. With the read ending 3 residues before the CDR3 end, the germline J gene is used to fill in that end. The chain is built from TRBV5-4 and TRBJ1-4; tentative D call: TRBD1 (5 bases). The CDR3 has 16 amino acids. Per the germline V gene, CDR1 is SGHNT and CDR2 is YYREEE (reference sequence). Trimming took 3 bases from V and 4 from J, leaving 16 bases between them. The CDR3 sequence: CASSSGEDTFNEKLFF. The part of the CDR3 DNA that was read is TGTGCCAGCAGCTCGGGTGAGGACACCTTTAATGAAAAA. Using reference TRBV5-4 and TRBJ1-4 for the parts outside the CDR3, the full variable domain is ETGVTQSPTHLIKTRGQQVTLRCSSQSGHNTVSWYQQALGQGPQFIFQYYREEENGRGNFPPRFSGLQFPNYSSELNVNALELDDSALYLCASSSGEDTFNEKLFFGSGTQLSVL.

At least ten counts were recorded for this clone. With the read ending 3 residues before the CDR3 end, the germline J gene is used to fill in that end. The chain is built from TRBV20-1 and TRBJ2-3; TRBD2 might be the D (6 bases). Germline CDR1 DFQATT, CDR2 SNEGSKA (reference sequence). CDR3 length: 15 amino acids. The ends were cut back, 6 bases at V and 6 bases at J, with 22 bases in the middle. This CDR3 is CSALIGTSIGDTQYF. CDR3 bases read: TGCAGTGCCTTGATCGGGACTTCCATTGGGGATACG.

At least ten counts were recorded for this clone. The CDR3 is cut off 3 residues early in the read; its end comes from the germline J gene. The chain is built from TRBV2 and TRBJ1-2; D is unresolved. There are 12 residues in the CDR3. Germline V gene data show CDR1 as SNHLY and CDR2 as FYNNEI. Trimming left V 1 base short and J 4 bases short, with 4 bases between. Here the CDR3 reads CASSEEGYGYTF. The CDR3 DNA, read in part, is TGTGCCAGCAGTGAAGAGGGCTATGGC.

In its sample, this clone was seen many times. The DNA ends 3 residues before the CDR3 does, and the rest of the CDR3 is filled in from the germline J gene. The genes are TRBV20-1 and TRBJ2-3; 10 bases are shared with TRBD2. Germline trimming cut 5 bases from V and 4 bases from J; bases unmatched to any gene: 15. From germline, CDR1 is DFQATT and CDR2 SNEGSKA (reference sequence). The CDR3 consists of 17 residues. The DNA read from the CDR3 is TGCAGTGCTCCAAGCGGGGGGGCCGAGATGATGTCAGATACG. Encoded protein: CSAPSGGAEMMSDT. The complete CDR3 reads CSAPSGGAEMMSDTQYF.

This clone has a count of ten or more. The sequenced fragment ends 3 residues before the CDR3 boundary, so the rest is inferred from the germline J gene. The rearrangement uses TRBV6-2 or TRBV6-3 and TRBJ2-7, with 7 bases identical to TRBD1. The CDR3 is 15 amino acids. Looked up from germline, CDR1 is MNHEY and CDR2 is SVGEGT. J was trimmed by 4 bases and V by 2 bases; bases with no gene match: 8. CDR3: CASSYDRVAKYEQYF. Incomplete CDR3 DNA: TGTGCCAGCAGTTACGACAGGGTTGCGAAGTACGAG.

Notes on this clone: The read halts 3 residues ahead of the CDR3 end, with the missing end drawn from the germline J gene. The chain is built from TRBV2 and TRBJ2-7; D may be TRBD1 (7 bases). From germline, CDR1 is SNHLY and CDR2 FYNNEI. This CDR3 is built from 14 residues. Here the CDR3 reads CATLRGVISYEQYF. CDR3 DNA, as far as it was read: TGTGCTACTCTCAGGGGGGTTATATCCTACGAG. The variable domain in full, with the rest retrieved from reference TRBV2 and TRBJ2-7, is EPEVTQTPSHQVTQMGQEVILRCVPISNHLYFYWYRQILGQKVEFLVSFYNNEISEKSEIFDDQFSVERPDGSNFTLKIRSTKLEDSAMYFCATLRGVISYEQYFGPGTRLTVT.

Points on this clone: The missing CDR3 end, 3 residues past where the read stops, is filled in from the germline J gene. This chain joins TRBV30 and TRBJ2-4, with 8 bases matching TRBD1. This CDR3 has 12 residues. CDR1 is GTSNPN and CDR2 is SVGIG in the germline V gene (reference sequence). The part of the CDR3 DNA that was read is TGTGCCTGGTCCGGGACAGGCTATGGT. Protein product: CAWSGTGYG. The full CDR3 protein reads CAWSGTGYGQYF.

This clone occurred many times. The observed sequence ends 3 residues before the CDR3 terminus, with the missing tail filled in from the germline J gene. The V gene is TRBV20-1, the J gene TRBJ2-5; D is possibly TRBD2 (6 bases). Germline values: CDR1 DFQATT, CDR2 SNEGSKA (reference sequence). Deletions cut 0 bases from V and 7 bases from J, with 21 bases between. The CDR3 has 16 residues. CDR3 in amino acids: CSAREGVNTYGGTQYF. The CDR3 DNA, read in part, is TGCAGTGCTAGAGAGGGGGTTAACACCTACGGGGGGACC.

In this sample, this clone turned up many times. Read data end 3 residues before the CDR3 end; the end is taken from the germline J gene. V gene TRBV6-2 or TRBV6-3 combines with J gene TRBJ1-5; tentative D call: TRBD1 (6 bases). From germline, CDR1 is MNHEY and CDR2 SVGEGT. There are 13 residues in the CDR3. Trimming stripped 6 bases from V and 3 bases from J, with 9 bases between. CDR3 region: CASRGDNNQPQHF. CDR3 DNA, as far as it was read: TGTGCCAGCAGGGGGGACAACAATCAGCCC.

Comment on this clone: A much larger clone sits a single nucleotide away, making a read error possible. The read is 3 residues too short to cover the CDR3 end, so that end is filled in from the germline J gene. This specimen includes other DNA sequences encoding the same CDR3. The chain links TRBV30 to TRBJ1-3; 7 nucleotides agree with TRBD1. CDR1 and CDR2 (germline): GTSNPN, SVGIG (reference sequence). This CDR3 region has 16 residues. The CDR3 spells CAWMGPGRGAGNTIYF. CDR3 bases read: TGTGCCTGGATGGGCCCGGGCAGGGGGGCTGGAAACACG.

This clone was counted at least ten times. The sequenced fragment ends 3 residues before the CDR3 boundary, so the rest is inferred from the germline J gene. The chain recombines TRBV29-1 with TRBJ2-3, with TRBD2 identical over 7 bases. The CDR3 runs to 14 residues. Germline CDR1 reads SQVTM; CDR2 reads ANQGSEA. After removal of 6 bases from V and 5 bases from J, the junction contained 11 bases not matched to a gene. The sequenced part of the CDR3 DNA is TGCAGCGTAGGATCAAGCGGGGTTGGAGATACG. This codes for CSVGSSGVGDT. The CDR3 as a whole reads CSVGSSGVGDTQYF.

Ten or more counts support this clone. The covered CDR3 bases are TGCAGCGTTGTGCCCTCAACACCTAGGCGGGGAAACTATGGC. Protein product: CSVVPSTPRRGNYG. Given in full, the CDR3 is CSVVPSTPRRGNYGYTF. The chain is built from TRBV29-1 and TRBJ1-2, with D unresolved. Read data end 3 residues before the CDR3 end; the end is taken from the germline J gene. The CDR3 is 17 residues long. Per germline, CDR1 SQVTM and CDR2 ANQGSEA. V gave up 4 bases and J gave up 2 bases, with 23 bases separating them.

In the case of this clone: Read sequence stops 3 residues before the CDR3 end, and the germline J gene provides the missing end. This chain joins TRBV7-6 and TRBJ1-2; perhaps TRBD1 as D (5 bases). CDR3 length: 15 amino acids. CDR1 is SGHVS and CDR2 is FNYEAQ in the germline V gene. The DNA read from the CDR3 is TGTGCCAGCAGTCCAGGGAGGGTTTTCACAGATACC. It yields the protein CASSPGRVFTDT. The full CDR3 is CASSPGRVFTDTYTF. Full variable domain (missing parts from reference TRBV7-6 and TRBJ1-2): GAGVSQSPRYKVTKRGQDVALRCDPISGHVSLYWYRQALGQGPEFLTYFNYEAQQDKSGLPNDRFSAERPEGSISTLTIQRTEQRDSAMYRCASSPGRVFTDTYTFGSGTRLTVV.

This clone was recorded at least ten times. The sequenced fragment ends 3 residues before the CDR3 boundary, so the rest is inferred from the germline J gene. V is TRBV20-1 and J is TRBJ2-1, with TRBD1 as a possible D gene (5 bases). Germline V gene sequence: CDR1 DFQATT, CDR2 SNEGSKA (reference sequence). The CDR3 is made up of 15 amino acids. V shed 6 bases and J shed 4 bases, with 19 bases lying between them. The part of the CDR3 DNA that was read is TGCAGTGCAAACTTCGACAGTGTAGGATACAATGAG. Its protein product is CSANFDSVGYNE. The complete CDR3 sequence is CSANFDSVGYNEQFF.

At least ten counts were recorded for this clone. The read ends 3 residues shy of where the CDR3 ends; the end is completed using the germline J gene. The chain joins TRBV2 to TRBJ1-4; TRBD1 might be the D (6 bases). This CDR3 has 13 residues. Germline-derived CDR1 and CDR2 are SNHLY and FYNNEI. V lost 4 bases and J lost 7, with 10 bases in between. CDR3 sequence reads: CASSAGGREKLFF. The sequenced CDR3 bases are TGTGCCAGCAGTGCGGGGGGCCGTGAAAAA.

This clone was seen at least ten times. The read terminates 3 residues before the CDR3 end, so the remaining end is supplied by the germline J gene. The V gene is TRBV19, the J gene TRBJ2-3, with D perhaps matching TRBD1 (6 bases). Trimming shortened V by 6 bases and J by 0 bases, and 13 bases separated the two germline ends. The germline CDR1 and CDR2 sequences are LNHDA and SQIVND (reference sequence). The CDR3 sequence is 15 residues long. The CDR3 DNA, read in part, is TGTGCCAGTAGCCGACAGGTACTAAGCACAGATACG. Its protein is CASSRQVLSTDT. The full CDR3 protein is CASSRQVLSTDTQYF.

This clone has ten or more counts. With the read ending 3 residues before the CDR3 end, the germline J gene is used to fill in that end. The chain joins TRBV5-1 to TRBJ1-1; TRBD1 matches at 11 bases. Germline loops: CDR1 SGHRS, CDR2 YFSETQ. V was clipped by 4 bases and J by 3 bases; unmatched bases: 5. The CDR3 is made up of 15 amino acids. The CDR3 spells CASSLRTGGDTEAFF. The part of the CDR3 DNA that was read is TGCGCCAGCAGCCTAAGGACAGGGGGCGACACTGAA.

As concerns this clone: The read terminates 3 residues before the CDR3 end, so the remaining end is supplied by the germline J gene. The chain recombines TRBV19 with TRBJ1-2; D is possibly TRBD1 (6 bases). Germline V gives CDR1 LNHDA, CDR2 SQIVND (reference sequence). The CDR3 totals 15 residues. CDR3 bases read: TGTGCCAGTAGTATCTCAAGCGGGGGGGCTTACGAC. Residues: CASSISSGGAYD. The CDR3 in full is CASSISSGGAYDYTF.

This clone was detected many times. The missing CDR3 end, 3 residues past where the read stops, is filled in from the germline J gene. V usage is TRBV10-3 and J usage is TRBJ2-1; D perhaps matches TRBD1 (5 bases). Trimming shortened V by 6 bases and J by 4 bases, and 10 bases separated the two germline ends. This CDR3 has 13 residues. Per the germline V gene, CDR1 is ENHRY and CDR2 is SYGVKD. The CDR3 loop is CAIRNDRYNEQFF. The CDR3 DNA, read in part, is TGTGCCATCAGAAACGACAGATACAATGAG.

This clone was recorded many times. The read comes to an end 3 residues before the CDR3 does, leaving the germline J gene to fill in the end. This chain uses TRBV7-2 with TRBJ1-6, with D perhaps matching TRBD1 (5 bases). CDR1 is SGHTA, CDR2 FQGNSA, per germline. Between the trimmed V and J ends, which lost 5 bases and 5 bases, there was a span of 13 bases. The CDR3 consists of 15 residues. The part of the CDR3 DNA that was read is TGTGCCAGCAGCCCTTGGACAACAGATAATTCACCC. The encoded protein is CASSPWTTDNSP. The whole CDR3 reads CASSPWTTDNSPLHF. Full variable domain (rest looked up from reference TRBV7-2 and TRBJ1-6): GAGVSQSPSNKVTEKGKDVELRCDPISGHTALYWYRQSLGQGLEFLIYFQGNSAPDKSGLPSDRFSAERTGGSVSTLTIQRTQQEDSAVYLCASSPWTTDNSPLHFGNGTRLTVT.

This clone was seen many times. The CDR3 extends 3 residues past the end of the read, so its final part is completed from the germline J gene. V and J are TRBV7-9 and TRBJ2-1, with 7 bases aligning to TRBD1. Germline CDR1 and CDR2: SEHNR and FQNEAQ (reference sequence). CDR3 length: 15 amino acids. V shed 1 base and J 2 bases; nucleotides not matched to a gene: 2. This CDR3 is CASSLEGAPYNEQFF. The DNA read from the CDR3 is TGTGCCAGCAGCTTAGAGGGGGCTCCCTACAATGAG. Combining the CDR3 with reference TRBV7-9 and TRBJ2-1 gives the whole variable domain DTGVSQNPRHKITKRGQNVTFRCDPISEHNRLYWYRQTLGQGPEFLTYFQNEAQLEKSRLLSDRFSAERPKGSFSTLEIQRTEQGDSAMYLCASSLEGAPYNEQFFGPGTRLTVL.

This clone has a count of ten or more. The CDR3 end falls 3 residues outside the read, so it is completed with the germline J gene. The chain has TRBV30 and TRBJ1-2, with 7 positions matching TRBD1. This CDR3 has 15 amino acids. Germline CDR1 is GTSNPN and CDR2 is SVGIG (reference sequence). The CDR3 reads CAWSALSADRSGYTF. The CDR3 DNA, read in part, is TGTGCCTGGAGTGCTCTCTCCGCGGACAGGTCGGGC.